The 15 T cell receptor beta chains below were found in one sample sequenced in a study of T-cell memory formation after mild COVID-19 (dated by TCRdb to the early 2020s). The library was built by means of 5' RACE. The reads were generated on an Illumina NovaSeq 6000. TCRdb redid the processing of the public reads, applying fastp at Q25 and MiXCR, and retained in-frame beta chains. Rows are combined by CDR3 protein, so each entry shows the most common genes and DNA. In all, the sample holds about 320,000 distinct CDR3 sequences, and 13% to 15% of those were seen once. 21% of the sample belongs to the ten largest clones. Input material: PBMCs or a T cell subset sorted from them (not recorded which). The origin of the receptors is a man aged 18-30 years who had mild COVID-19 (a few samples of this study predate the infection). The sample titles of this study are shuffled in the database, so cell type and time point are left out; the donor was told from shared clones.

A few counts support this clonotype. The chain couples TRBV15 to TRBJ2-7, with a tentative D call TRBD2 (6 bases). This CDR3 has 15 residues. Germline CDR1 reads LNHNV; CDR2 reads YYDKDF (reference sequence). Trimming took off 0 bases at V and 3 bases at J, with 12 bases between the two ends. The chain's CDR3 is CATSRESSGLYEQYV. DNA for the CDR3: TGTGCCACCAGCAGAGAATCTTCGGGACTCTACGAGCAGTACGTC.

This clonotype came up a few times. The rearrangement links TRBV20-1 to TRBJ1-5; TRBD1 is a possible D gene (5 bases). There are 13 residues in the CDR3. Germline V gene data show CDR1 as DFQATT and CDR2 as SNEGSKA (reference sequence). Between the trimmed V and J ends, which lost 1 base and 4 bases, there was a span of 8 bases. CDR3 in DNA: TGCAGTGCTAGAGGGGACGGGAATCAGCCCCAGCATTTT. It codes for CSARGDGNQPQHF.

This clonotype has more than one count but fewer than ten. This chain links TRBV6-2 or TRBV6-3 with TRBJ2-7; D might be TRBD1 (6 bases). Germline V lookup: CDR1 MNHEY, CDR2 SVGEGT. This CDR3 is 14 amino acids long. V dropped 6 bases and J dropped 2 bases, with 14 bases sitting between them. CDR3 in DNA: TGTGCCAGCAGCCAAAACAGGGACCCCTACGAGCAGTACTTC. It yields the protein CASSQNRDPYEQYF.

The chain has TRBV7-2 and TRBJ2-3, with no clear D. The CDR3 contains 14 residues. The ends were cut back, 8 bases at V and 0 bases at J, with 12 bases in the middle. Germline CDR1 is SGHTA and CDR2 is FQGNSA. As DNA, the CDR3 is TGTGCCAGCGCCGATCCGGCTAGCACAGATACGCAGTATTTT. Translated: CASADPASTDTQYF.

This clonotype was seen a few times. The chain recombines TRBV12-3 or TRBV12-4 with TRBJ1-2; D unresolved. The CDR3 is 13 residues long. V was pared by 3 bases and J by 4 bases, with 9 bases between. The CDR3 reads CASSFGVSYGYTF. The CDR3 DNA reads as TGTGCCAGCAGTTTCGGGGTCAGCTATGGCTACACCTTC.

This clonotype was detected a few times. The genes are TRBV7-3 and TRBJ1-2, with 7 bases aligning to TRBD1. The CDR3 spans 13 residues. Germline lookup yields CDR1 SGHTA and CDR2 FQGTGA. The junction had 8 bases not matched to a gene; V was cut back by 5 bases and J by 8 bases. The DNA of the CDR3 is TGTGCCAGCAGCCCATCGACAGGGCAGGGCTACACCTTC. Translating gives CASSPSTGQGYTF.

This clonotype turned up a few times. This chain uses TRBV7-2 with TRBJ1-2; D gene ambiguous. The V gene's germline CDR1 is SGHTA and CDR2 FQGNSA. This CDR3 contains 13 residues. Between the trimmed V and J ends, which lost 5 bases and 2 bases, there was a span of 9 bases. As DNA, the CDR3 is TGTGCCAGCAGCATTACACGCAACTATGGCTACACCTTC. Its translation is CASSITRNYGYTF. The full variable domain, rest sourced from reference TRBV7-2 and TRBJ1-2, is GAGVSQSPSNKVTEKGKDVELRCDPISGHTALYWYRQSLGQGLEFLIYFQGNSAPDKSGLPSDRFSAERTGGSVSTLTIQRTQQEDSAVYLCASSITRNYGYTFGSGTRLTVV.

This clonotype was counted at least ten times. The chain combines TRBV6-5 with TRBJ2-2, with D perhaps matching TRBD2 (5 bases). The CDR3 extends over 13 amino acids. V was trimmed by 5 bases and J by 7 bases, leaving 11 bases between them. Germline V CDR1 and CDR2: MNHEY, SVGAGI. The chain's CDR3 is CASSPGLHGELFF. The CDR3, as DNA: TGTGCCAGCAGTCCCGGACTTCACGGGGAGCTGTTTTTT.

This clonotype was picked up a small number of times. CDR3 protein: CASTVGRTGGIYEQYV. The CDR3, as DNA: TGTGCCAGCACCGTTGGGCGGACGGGGGGTATCTACGAGCAGTACGTC. V gene TRBV11-3 combines with J gene TRBJ2-7, with TRBD2 matching 7 bases. Germline CDR1 and CDR2: SGHNT and YENEEA. The CDR3 consists of 16 residues. With 7 bases clipped from V and 3 bases from J, the junction kept 15 bases outside the gene matches.

This clonotype was detected a few times. This chain links TRBV6-2 or TRBV6-3 with TRBJ1-2; possible D gene TRBD1, 6 bases. The V gene lost 7 bases and the J gene lost 5 bases, with 20 bases spanning the gap. The CDR3 extends over 15 amino acids. Per germline, CDR1 MNHEY and CDR2 SVGEGT. The CDR3 is CASTAAGGLRYGYTF. For the CDR3, the DNA is TGTGCCAGCACCGCAGCCGGGGGCTTGAGGTATGGCTACACCTTC.

The rearrangement links TRBV12-3 or TRBV12-4 to TRBJ2-3, with a weak D call TRBD1 (5 bases). Trimming removed 3 bases at V and 7 bases at J, with 8 bases between. This CDR3 contains 12 residues. Written as DNA, the CDR3 is TGTGCCAGCAGTTTTAGGGGCCATACGCAGTATTTT. This codes for CASSFRGHTQYF.

V usage is TRBV7-2 and J usage is TRBJ1-2; TRBD1 might be the D (5 bases). Trimming left V 1 base short and J 9 bases short, with 18 bases between. CDR3 length: 15 amino acids. In germline, CDR1 is SGHTA, CDR2 FQGNSA. This chain's CDR3 is CASSLEAGIVSSYTF. The CDR3 nucleotides read TGTGCCAGCAGCTTAGAGGCAGGGATAGTCTCGAGCTACACCTTC. The variable domain in full, completed from reference TRBV7-2 and TRBJ1-2, reads GAGVSQSPSNKVTEKGKDVELRCDPISGHTALYWYRQSLGQGLEFLIYFQGNSAPDKSGLPSDRFSAERTGGSVSTLTIQRTQQEDSAVYLCASSLEAGIVSSYTFGSGTRLTVV.

The chain is built from TRBV24-1 and TRBJ1-5, with D uncertain. CDR1 is KGHDR and CDR2 is SFDVKD in the germline V gene. The CDR3 totals 14 residues. V dropped 2 bases and J dropped 7 bases, with 11 bases sitting between them. The CDR3 protein is CATSDWSDSQPQHF. The CDR3 nucleotides are TGTGCCACCAGTGATTGGTCGGATAGCCAGCCCCAGCATTTT.

This chain uses TRBV3-1 with TRBJ2-5; a weak D match, TRBD1 (6 bases). Germline CDR1 LGHDT, CDR2 YNNKEL (reference sequence). V gave up 2 bases and J gave up 0 bases, with 16 bases separating them. This CDR3 is 17 amino acids long. Written as DNA, the CDR3 is TGTGCCAGCAGCCAATCCCCGACAGGAGGATACCAAGAGACCCAGTACTTC. Protein product: CASSQSPTGGYQETQYF.

This clonotype was counted only a few times. The chain is built from TRBV5-1 and TRBJ2-5; D call uncertain. Germline assignment: CDR1 SGHRS and CDR2 YFSETQ. V gave up 6 bases and J gave up 5 bases, with 20 bases separating them. The CDR3 totals 15 residues. The CDR3 spells CASTDARLTGETQYF. Here the CDR3 DNA reads TGCGCCAGCACAGACGCCAGGCTAACCGGGGAGACCCAGTACTTC.